This entry features one TCR beta chain sequence. The same CDR3 can be traced to other DNA sequences in this sample. TCRdb keeps only in-frame clones here, not all; method: immunoSEQ multiplex PCR. The table lists around 49,000 clones, about four fifths of them singletons. This specimen belongs to a study of PD-L1 blockade in urothelial cancer. For the study at large: Analyses were performed on blood at 3 weeks after treatment start (the second dose) and at 6 weeks. Per blood sample, T cells had a median of roughly 150,000.

The time point here: peripheral blood 6 weeks after treatment start. Trimming left V 3 bases short and J 2 bases short, with 8 bases between. This CDR3 is 13 amino acids long. Germline-derived CDR1 and CDR2 are SGHRS and YFSETQ. The sequenced sample was PBMCs, obtained around atezolizumab (anti-PD-L1) treatment. This chain connects TRBV5-1 to TRBJ2-5, with D perhaps matching TRBD1 (5 bases). The TCR sequence derives from a man between 60 and 75 years old with urothelial cancer. The CDR3 DNA reads TGCGCCAGCAGCTCTACAGGACAAGAGACCCAGTACTTC. Protein sequence: CASSSTGQETQYF.